The 28 T cell receptor beta chains given below trace back to one sample, sequenced in a study of chemoradiotherapy in HPV16-positive cancers. Produced via immunoSEQ multiplex PCR; TCRdb's table is partial and in-frame only. Of 7,000 or so clones listed, roughly nine tenths were seen once; the top ten hold roughly 4%. Sample acquisition took place from a patient who underwent chemoradiotherapy. These receptors all stem from a human donor with HPV-associated anogenital cancer.

In its sample, this clone was seen once. V gene TRBV9 combines with J gene TRBJ2-1, with 8 nucleotides matching TRBD2. The CDR3 is 14 residues long. The trim removed 0 bases at V and 10 bases at J, leaving 6 bases unmatched. Germline lookup yields CDR1 SGDLS and CDR2 YYNGEE. CDR3 loop: CASSVVGGAPEQFF. CDR3 bases: TGTGCCAGCAGCGTAGTCGGGGGGGCCCCCGAGCAGTTCTTC.

J is TRBJ2-1 and V is TRBV6-5; 8 nucleotides match TRBD2. The CDR3 is 16 residues long. Germline-derived CDR1 and CDR2 are MNHEY and SVGAGI. Trimming took 2 bases from V and 6 from J; bases not matched to a gene: 9. For the CDR3, the DNA is TGTGCCAGCAGTTACGCGAGCGGGGGCCGGGGCAATGAGCAGTTCTTC. Amino acids: CASSYASGGRGNEQFF.

The V and J genes are TRBV5-6 and TRBJ2-5; 11 nucleotides line up with TRBD2. Germline CDR1 is SGHDT and CDR2 is YYEEEE. V lost 2 bases and J lost 4; bases outside the gene matches: 1. CDR3 length: 14 amino acids. CDR3 region: CASSLGLAGETQYF. The CDR3 nucleotides are TGTGCCAGCAGCTTAGGACTAGCGGGAGAGACCCAGTACTTC. Looking up the rest from reference TRBV5-6 and TRBJ2-5 gives the full variable domain: DAGVTQSPTHLIKTRGQQVTLRCSPKSGHDTVSWYQQALGQGPQFIFQYYEEEERQRGNFPDRFSGHQFPNYSSELNVNALLLGDSALYLCASSLGLAGETQYFGPGTRLLVL.

This clone was seen only a few times. CDR3 in DNA: TGTGCCAGCAGCCCCGGGACTAGCGGTGGTGAGCAGTTCTTC. This encodes CASSPGTSGGEQFF. The chain employs TRBV5-4 and TRBJ2-1, with 11 nucleotides matching TRBD2. This CDR3 has 14 amino acids. Trimming took 4 bases from V and 9 from J; bases not matched to a gene: 6. In germline, CDR1 is SGHNT, CDR2 YYREEE (reference sequence).

The chain is built from TRBV2 and TRBJ1-1; TRBD1 agrees at 7 bases. The CDR3 sequence is 14 residues long. Germline values: CDR1 SNHLY, CDR2 FYNNEI. Trimming at V came to 4 bases and at J to 6 bases, leaving 8 bases not matched to a gene. DNA of the CDR3: TGTGCCAGCAGTGTTCGTCAGGGGGGAGCTGAAGCTTTCTTT. Encoded protein: CASSVRQGGAEAFF.

The chain couples TRBV5-1 to TRBJ2-5, with a tentative D call TRBD1 (6 bases). Germline V gives CDR1 SGHRS, CDR2 YFSETQ. V lost 4 bases and J 2 bases, leaving 12 bases between the germline ends. The CDR3 runs 14 residues. CDR3 nucleotides: TGCGCCAGCAGCGGACAGCCGATGCAAGAGACCCAGTACTTC. Encoded protein: CASSGQPMQETQYF.

The gene calls are TRBV6-1 and TRBJ2-7; D is possibly TRBD1 (5 bases). Germline V gene sequence: CDR1 MNHNS, CDR2 SASEGT. The CDR3 totals 13 residues. V dropped 3 bases and J dropped 2 bases, with 8 bases sitting between them. The CDR3 spells CASSDRAPYEQYF. The CDR3 region has the DNA TGTGCCAGCAGTGACAGGGCCCCCTACGAGCAGTACTTC.

The rearrangement joins TRBV6-6 to TRBJ2-1; 7 bases map to TRBD1. The CDR3 has 16 residues. Germline V gives CDR1 MNHNY, CDR2 SVGAGI (reference sequence). The V segment lost 6 bases and the J segment 8 bases; nucleotides outside the gene matches: 16. DNA of the CDR3: TGTGCCAGCAGACAAGACAGGGTCGGTTTCGGCGATGAGCAGTTCTTC. It codes for CASRQDRVGFGDEQFF.

This chain links TRBV7-8 with TRBJ2-2; no clear D. From germline, CDR1 is SGHVS and CDR2 FQNEAQ. The CDR3 is 13 amino acids. Trimming removed 5 bases from V and 3 bases from J, with 7 bases in between. This CDR3 reads CASSALDTGELFF. DNA of the CDR3: TGTGCCAGCAGCGCTTTGGACACCGGGGAGCTGTTTTTT.

This chain connects TRBV7-2 to TRBJ2-7, with TRBD2 identical over 10 bases. Germline V gene lookup returns CDR1 SGHTA and CDR2 FQGNSA. There are 15 residues in the CDR3. V was clipped by 5 bases and J by 1 base; unmatched bases: 5. CDR3 nucleotides: TGTGCCAGCAGCAAAACTAGCGGGGTTTCCTACGAGCAGTACTTC. This encodes CASSKTSGVSYEQYF.

J is TRBJ1-5 and V is TRBV6-1, with TRBD1 matching over 8 bases. The CDR3 is 16 residues long. J lost 6 bases, V lost 3 bases, and 10 bases had no gene match. Germline V CDR1 and CDR2: MNHNS, SASEGT. The CDR3 coding sequence is TGTGCCAGCAGTGACCGGACAGGGTCTGGGAGTCAGCCCCAGCATTTT. Encoded protein: CASSDRTGSGSQPQHF.

The CDR3 DNA reads as TGTGCCAGCAGTGCTGAGACTAGCAAATACGAGCAGTACTTC. It specifies CASSAETSKYEQYF. This chain connects TRBV6-1 to TRBJ2-7, with 7 positions matching TRBD2. Germline CDR1 and CDR2: MNHNS and SASEGT. The CDR3 sequence is 14 residues long. V lost 4 bases, J lost 4 bases, and 7 bases stayed unmatched.

The rearrangement joins TRBV29-1 to TRBJ2-2, with TRBD1 as a possible D gene (5 bases). The CDR3 extends over 13 amino acids. Germline V gives CDR1 SQVTM, CDR2 ANQGSEA. Deletions cut 6 bases from V and 4 bases from J, with 12 bases between. The CDR3 DNA reads TGCAGCGTAGGGGCTCTGCGCACCGGGGAGCTGTTTTTT. Encoded protein: CSVGALRTGELFF.

CDR3 nucleotides: TGTGCCAGCAGCTTCTCCTTAAGGGCGGGGGGGCGAGATACGCAGTATTTT. This encodes CASSFSLRAGGRDTQYF. The chain employs TRBV7-2 and TRBJ2-3; 9 bases line up with TRBD2. The V segment lost 3 bases and the J segment 5 bases; nucleotides outside the gene matches: 12. The CDR3 consists of 17 residues. Germline loops: CDR1 SGHTA, CDR2 FQGNSA.

The V and J genes are TRBV10-3 and TRBJ1-2, with TRBD1 as a possible D gene (6 bases). The CDR3 length is 16 residues. V lost 2 bases and J 0 bases, leaving 13 bases between the germline ends. Germline CDR1 reads ENHRY; CDR2 reads SYGVKD. The CDR3 loop reads CAISETRDIANYGYTF. The CDR3 DNA is TGTGCCATCAGTGAGACGCGGGACATAGCTAACTATGGCTACACCTTC.

The chain uses TRBV2 and TRBJ1-6; a possible D gene is TRBD1 (5 bases). Germline lookup yields CDR1 SNHLY and CDR2 FYNNEI. V gave up 4 bases and J gave up 2 bases, with 12 bases separating them. The CDR3 has 16 amino acids. The CDR3 spells CASSAEGLTYNSPLHF. The CDR3 DNA reads as TGTGCCAGCAGTGCTGAGGGGCTCACCTATAATTCACCCCTCCACTTT.

The V gene is TRBV28, the J gene TRBJ2-5; 7 bases align to TRBD1. The J segment lost 5 bases and the V segment lost 6 bases, leaving 12 bases of the junction unmatched. Germline V gives CDR1 MDHEN, CDR2 SYDVKM. The CDR3 covers 15 residues. DNA of the CDR3: TGTGCCAGCAGCCCCCAGACAGGGTTGGGGGAGACCCAGTACTTC. Residues: CASSPQTGLGETQYF.

The chain has TRBV6-1 and TRBJ1-2, with D possibly being TRBD1 (6 bases). Germline V CDR1 and CDR2: MNHNS, SASEGT. This CDR3 comprises 12 residues. Trimming removed 8 bases from V and 3 bases from J, with 10 bases in between. This CDR3 reads CASLRQDYGYTF. The CDR3 DNA follows: TGTGCCAGCTTACGACAGGACTATGGCTACACCTTC.

This chain uses TRBV27 with TRBJ1-6, with unresolved D. There are 15 residues in the CDR3. V was cut by 3 bases and J by 9 bases, with 15 bases left in between. The germline gives CDR1 MNHEY, CDR2 SMNVEV (reference sequence). Here the CDR3 reads CASSFLPLEGSPLHF. CDR3 nucleotides: TGTGCCAGCAGTTTTCTCCCTTTGGAGGGTTCACCCCTCCACTTT.

CDR3 DNA: TGCGCCAGCAGTGTCACTAGCGACGGGACCCAGTACTTC. Translating gives CASSVTSDGTQYF. The gene calls are TRBV10-1 and TRBJ2-5; 7 bases agree with TRBD2. Germline CDR1 reads WNHNN; CDR2 reads SYGVQD (reference sequence). There are 13 residues in the CDR3. The V segment lost 4 bases and the J segment 7 bases; nucleotides outside the gene matches: 6.

This CDR3 is CASRGTDTDTQYF. DNA of the CDR3: TGTGCCAGCAGGGGGACAGACACAGATACGCAGTATTTT. This sequence joins TRBV27 and TRBJ2-3; 7 nucleotides match TRBD1. Per germline, CDR1 MNHEY and CDR2 SMNVEV (reference sequence). The junction had 2 bases not matched to a gene; V was cut back by 6 bases and J by 2 bases. The CDR3 extends over 13 amino acids.

The chain combines TRBV27 with TRBJ2-1; tentative D call: TRBD1 (5 bases). This CDR3 comprises 16 residues. Germline CDR1 and CDR2: MNHEY and SMNVEV (reference sequence). Trimming stripped 6 bases from V and 3 bases from J, with 18 bases between. The CDR3 coding sequence is TGTGCCAGCAGGGATCCAGGGTCCATCAACTACAATGAGCAGTTCTTC. Protein sequence: CASRDPGSINYNEQFF.

The V and J genes are TRBV11-3 and TRBJ1-3, with 7 positions matching TRBD1. Germline loops: CDR1 SGHNT, CDR2 YENEEA. The trim removed 5 bases at V and 2 bases at J, leaving 6 bases unmatched. The CDR3 contains 15 residues. The DNA for the CDR3 is TGTGCCAGCAGCCTCCAGGGGGTTCCTGGAAACACCATATATTTT. Protein product: CASSLQGVPGNTIYF.

The chain joins TRBV27 to TRBJ2-5, with D perhaps TRBD2 (6 bases). CDR1 MNHEY and CDR2 SMNVEV come from the germline V gene (reference sequence). V lost 0 bases to trimming and J lost 5 bases, with 13 bases between them. This CDR3 is built from 15 residues. CDR3 coding DNA: TGTGCCAGCAGTTTATCGGGGGGAATGGGGGAGACCCAGTACTTC. This translates into CASSLSGGMGETQYF.

The chain is built from TRBV14 and TRBJ1-2; possible D gene TRBD1, 5 bases. The V gene lost 1 base and the J gene lost 4 bases, with 13 bases spanning the gap. The CDR3 spans 15 residues. CDR1 SGHDN and CDR2 FVKESK come from the germline V gene. The CDR3 DNA is TGTGCCAGCAGCCAAGTCGACAGTGGCCTCTATGGCTACACCTTC. This sequence encodes CASSQVDSGLYGYTF.

J is TRBJ2-7 and V is TRBV29-1; 9 bases line up with TRBD1. CDR1 SQVTM and CDR2 ANQGSEA come from the germline V gene. This CDR3 comprises 11 residues. J gave up 6 bases and V 7 bases, and 4 bases lay outside the gene matches. As DNA, the CDR3 is TGCAGCGCCTGGGACAGGGCCGAGCAGTACTTC. It yields the protein CSAWDRAEQYF.

V usage is TRBV29-1 and J usage is TRBJ1-1, with 8 positions matching TRBD1. The germline CDR1 and CDR2 sequences are SQVTM and ANQGSEA. CDR3 length: 13 residues. With V trimmed by 5 bases and J by 2 bases, 4 bases remained unmatched. CDR3 loop: CSVPGTGNTEAFF. The CDR3 DNA sequence: TGCAGCGTTCCTGGGACAGGAAACACTGAAGCTTTCTTT.

The rearrangement joins TRBV5-6 to TRBJ2-5, with 7 positions matching TRBD2. The CDR3 is made up of 13 amino acids. From germline, CDR1 is SGHDT and CDR2 YYEEEE. V was clipped by 4 bases and J by 2 bases; unmatched bases: 2. CDR3: CASSPGLQETQYF. The CDR3 DNA reads as TGTGCCAGCAGCCCGGGACTACAAGAGACCCAGTACTTC.